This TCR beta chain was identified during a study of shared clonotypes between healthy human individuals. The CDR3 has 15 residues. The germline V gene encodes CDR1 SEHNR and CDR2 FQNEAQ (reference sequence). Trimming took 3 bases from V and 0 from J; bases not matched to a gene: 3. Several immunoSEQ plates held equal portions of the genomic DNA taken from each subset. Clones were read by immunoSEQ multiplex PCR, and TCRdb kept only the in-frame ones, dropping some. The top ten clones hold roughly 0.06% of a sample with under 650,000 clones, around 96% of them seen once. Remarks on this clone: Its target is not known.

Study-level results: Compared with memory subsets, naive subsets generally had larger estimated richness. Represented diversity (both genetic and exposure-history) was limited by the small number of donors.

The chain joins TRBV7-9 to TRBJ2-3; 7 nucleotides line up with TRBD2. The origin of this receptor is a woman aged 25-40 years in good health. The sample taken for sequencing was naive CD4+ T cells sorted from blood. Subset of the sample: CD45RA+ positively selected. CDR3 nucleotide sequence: TGTGCCAGCAGCTTCGTGACTAGCAGCACAGATACGCAGTATTTT. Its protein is CASSFVTSSTDTQYF.